This T cell receptor beta chain was identified in a study of cytomegalovirus exposure and HLA in healthy donors. The study, taken as a whole, reports: About 90% or about 30% of the time was how often most TCR beta V segments were productive, according to an earlier analysis. Overall, approximately 150 TCR beta chains were annotated as cytomegalovirus-associated. A missense variant in DCLRE1C was later tied to TCR beta V- and J-gene trimming. Presence/absence analyses assumed roughly uniform sequencing depth across donors.

CDR1 and CDR2 (germline): SGHRS, YFSETQ. This CDR3 contains 17 residues. J gave up 0 bases and V 3 bases, and 9 bases lay outside the gene matches. This clone appeared a single time. No antigen is known for it. The PCR employed 60 Vbeta primers together with 13 Jbeta primers. Repertoires were generated with immunoSEQ multiplex PCR, while TCRdb's copy carries only in-frame clones and drops some. Here the sample spans about 210,000 clones, almost 80% being singletons. The TCR comes from a male donor in good health and CMV-seronegative. The chain couples TRBV5-1 to TRBJ2-3; 8 nucleotides agree with TRBD2. Material: PBMCs. CDR3 sequence: CASSSGALAGSTDTQYF. In nucleotides, the CDR3 is TGCGCCAGCAGCTCTGGGGCCCTAGCGGGTAGCACAGATACGCAGTATTTT.